The source of this T cell receptor (beta chain) is a study of T cells in localized non-small cell lung cancer. This clone is medium-sized by share. Its antigen is still unknown. Clones were read by immunoSEQ multiplex PCR, and TCRdb kept only the in-frame ones, dropping some. The top ten hold roughly 31% of the sample, which has roughly 1,200 clones, 15% to 25% seen once. Findings and caveats of the study: An association was observed between higher blood T cell density and longer overall survival. T cell clonality was highest in uninvolved adjacent lung, above tumor. For the top 100 tumor clones, a median about 62 also appeared in adjacent lung.

The material was normal lung tissue next to the tumor, obtained before any cancer treatment. The TCR was taken from a male donor aged 60 or over with stage I lung adenocarcinoma.

This CDR3 reads CASSRTSGEQETQYF. The CDR3 nucleotides read TGTGCCAGCAGTCGGACTAGCGGGGAACAAGAGACCCAGTACTTC. The chain combines TRBV6-8 with TRBJ2-5; 12 bases fit TRBD2. Unmatched junction bases numbered 3, after V lost 5 bases and J lost 2 bases. CDR1 and CDR2 from the germline V gene are MNHGY and SAAAGT. The CDR3 extends over 15 amino acids.